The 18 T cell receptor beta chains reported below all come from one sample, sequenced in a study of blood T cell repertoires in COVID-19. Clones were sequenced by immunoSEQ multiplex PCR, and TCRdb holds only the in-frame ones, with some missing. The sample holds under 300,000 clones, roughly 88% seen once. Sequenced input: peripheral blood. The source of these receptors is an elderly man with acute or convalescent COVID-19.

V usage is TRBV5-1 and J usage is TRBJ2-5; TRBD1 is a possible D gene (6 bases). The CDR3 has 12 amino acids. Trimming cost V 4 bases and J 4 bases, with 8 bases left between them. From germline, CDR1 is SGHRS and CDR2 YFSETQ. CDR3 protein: CASSLQGETQYF. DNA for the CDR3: TGCGCCAGCAGCCTACAGGGAGAGACCCAGTACTTC.

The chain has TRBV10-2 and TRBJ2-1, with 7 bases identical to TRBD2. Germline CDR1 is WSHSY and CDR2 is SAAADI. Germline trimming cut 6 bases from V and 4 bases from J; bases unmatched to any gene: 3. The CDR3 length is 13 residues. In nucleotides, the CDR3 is TGCGCCAGCAGGGAGCGGGAATACAATGAGCAGTTCTTC. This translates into CASREREYNEQFF.

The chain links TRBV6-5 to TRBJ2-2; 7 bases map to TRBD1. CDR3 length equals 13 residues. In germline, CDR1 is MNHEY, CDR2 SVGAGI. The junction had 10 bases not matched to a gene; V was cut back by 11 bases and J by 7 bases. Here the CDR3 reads CAGQRTGVGELFF. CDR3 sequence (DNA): TGTGCCGGACAGAGGACAGGCGTCGGGGAGCTGTTTTTT.

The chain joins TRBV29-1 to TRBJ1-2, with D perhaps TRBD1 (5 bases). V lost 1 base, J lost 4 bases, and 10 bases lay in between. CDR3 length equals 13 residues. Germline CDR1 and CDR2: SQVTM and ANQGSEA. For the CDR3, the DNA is TGCAGCGTTGAAGGAGCAGGGTCCTATGGCTACACCTTC. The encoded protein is CSVEGAGSYGYTF.

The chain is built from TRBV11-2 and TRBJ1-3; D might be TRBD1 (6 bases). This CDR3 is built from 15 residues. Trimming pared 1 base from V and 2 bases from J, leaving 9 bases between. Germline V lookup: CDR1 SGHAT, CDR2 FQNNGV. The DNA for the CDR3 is TGTGCCAGCAGCTTAGGCAGACAGGCTGGAAACACCATATATTTT. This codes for CASSLGRQAGNTIYF.

CDR3 in amino acids: CASSPGGRGPGGYTF. For the CDR3, the DNA is TGTGCCAGCAGCCCAGGTGGGAGGGGCCCGGGTGGCTACACCTTC. The J gene is TRBJ1-2, the V gene TRBV3-1 (or the pseudogene TRBV3-2); D is perhaps TRBD1 (5 bases). V was clipped by 4 bases and J by 7 bases, with 19 bases between them. Germline CDR1 reads LGHDT; CDR2 reads YNNKEL (reference sequence). The CDR3 contains 15 residues.

The CDR3 here is CASSQDSGSSYNEQFF. The CDR3 DNA follows: TGCGCCAGCAGCCAAGATTCCGGGAGCTCCTACAATGAGCAGTTCTTC. The chain recombines TRBV4-1 with TRBJ2-1; possible D gene TRBD2, 6 bases. Germline V gene sequence: CDR1 MGHRA, CDR2 YSYEKL. Deletions cut 0 bases from V and 0 bases from J, with 9 bases between. The CDR3 spans 16 residues.

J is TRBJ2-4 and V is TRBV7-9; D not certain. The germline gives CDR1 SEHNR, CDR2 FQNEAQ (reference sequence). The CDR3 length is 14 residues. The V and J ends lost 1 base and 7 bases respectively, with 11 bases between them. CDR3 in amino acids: CASSLETRLNIQYF. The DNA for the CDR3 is TGTGCCAGCAGCTTAGAGACACGGTTGAACATTCAGTACTTC.

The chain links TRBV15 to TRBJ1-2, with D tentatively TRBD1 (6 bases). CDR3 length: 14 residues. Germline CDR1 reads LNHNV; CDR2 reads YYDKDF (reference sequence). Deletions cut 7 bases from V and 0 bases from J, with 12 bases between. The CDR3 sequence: CATTRDNANYGYTF. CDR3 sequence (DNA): TGTGCCACCACCAGGGACAATGCTAACTATGGCTACACCTTC.

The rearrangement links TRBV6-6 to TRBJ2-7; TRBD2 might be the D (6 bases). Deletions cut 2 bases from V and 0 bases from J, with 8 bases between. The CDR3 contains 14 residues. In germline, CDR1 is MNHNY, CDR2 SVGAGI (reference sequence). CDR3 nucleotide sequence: TGTGCCAGCAGTTACGGGAGGAGCTCCTACGAGCAGTACTTC. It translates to CASSYGRSSYEQYF.

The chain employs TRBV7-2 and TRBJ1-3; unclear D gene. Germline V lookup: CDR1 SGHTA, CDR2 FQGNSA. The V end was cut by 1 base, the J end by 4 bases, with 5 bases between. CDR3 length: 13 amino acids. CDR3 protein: CASSLGTGNTIYF. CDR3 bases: TGTGCCAGCAGCTTAGGTACAGGAAACACCATATATTTT.

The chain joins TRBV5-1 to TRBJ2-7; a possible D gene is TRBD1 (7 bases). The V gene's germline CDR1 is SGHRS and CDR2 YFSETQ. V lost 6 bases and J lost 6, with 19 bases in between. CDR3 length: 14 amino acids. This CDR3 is CASTESGTAGEQYF. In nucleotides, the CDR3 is TGCGCCAGCACCGAATCCGGGACAGCGGGCGAGCAGTACTTC.

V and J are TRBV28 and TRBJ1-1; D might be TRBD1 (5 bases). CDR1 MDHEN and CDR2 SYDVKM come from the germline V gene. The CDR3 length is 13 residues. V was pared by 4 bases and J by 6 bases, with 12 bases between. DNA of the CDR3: TGTGCCAGCAGTTCGGGGGGATGGGCTGAAGCTTTCTTT. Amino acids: CASSSGGWAEAFF.

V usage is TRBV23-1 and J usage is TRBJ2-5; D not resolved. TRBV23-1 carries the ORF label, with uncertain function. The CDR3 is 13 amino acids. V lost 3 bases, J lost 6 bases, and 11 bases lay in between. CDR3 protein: CASSHSITKTQYF. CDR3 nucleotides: TGCGCCAGCAGTCATAGTATCACGAAGACCCAGTACTTC.

CDR3 DNA sequence: TGTGCCAGCAGCCATACGGTCCGAGAGCAGTACTTC. It codes for CASSHTVREQYF. This rearrangement joins TRBV14 to TRBJ2-7; D unclear. Germline loops: CDR1 SGHDN, CDR2 FVKESK. This CDR3 region has 12 residues. V was cut by 3 bases and J by 7 bases, with 10 bases left in between. The whole variable domain, remainder taken from reference TRBV14 and TRBJ2-7, is EAGVTQFPSHSVIEKGQTVTLRCDPISGHDNLYWYRRVMGKEIKFLLHFVKESKQDESGMPNNRFLAERTGGTYSTLKVQPAELEDSGVYFCASSHTVREQYFGPGTRLTVT.

The CDR3 nucleotides read TGTGCCAGCAGCGGGAGAGTATGGAATAGCAATCAGCCCCAGCATTTT. Residues: CASSGRVWNSNQPQHF. The rearrangement links TRBV7-3 to TRBJ1-5; D uncertain. Germline V gives CDR1 SGHTA, CDR2 FQGTGA. V lost 5 bases, J lost 0 bases, and 14 bases lay in between. The CDR3 loop spans 16 amino acids.

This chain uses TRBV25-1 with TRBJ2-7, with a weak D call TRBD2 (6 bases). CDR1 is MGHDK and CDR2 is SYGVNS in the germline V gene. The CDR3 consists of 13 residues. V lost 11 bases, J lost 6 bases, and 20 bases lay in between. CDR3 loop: CAATTGGIAEQYF. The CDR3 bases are TGTGCCGCTACGACCGGGGGAATCGCCGAGCAGTACTTC.

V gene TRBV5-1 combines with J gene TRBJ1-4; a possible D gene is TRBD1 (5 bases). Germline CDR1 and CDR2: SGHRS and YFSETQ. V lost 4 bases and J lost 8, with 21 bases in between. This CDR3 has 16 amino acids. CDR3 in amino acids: CASSLVGGDVREKLFF. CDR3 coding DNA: TGCGCCAGCAGCCTAGTTGGCGGGGACGTTAGGGAAAAACTGTTTTTT. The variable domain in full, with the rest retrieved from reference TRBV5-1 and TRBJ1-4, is KAGVTQTPRYLIKTRGQQVTLSCSPISGHRSVSWYQQTPGQGLQFLFEYFSETQRNKGNFPGRFSGRQFSNSRSEMNVSTLELGDSALYLCASSLVGGDVREKLFFGSGTQLSVL.